This T cell receptor (beta chain) was observed in a study of human T cells and chemical hapten exposure. Time point here: patch test 3, about 24 weeks after DPC sensitization. As for treatment: therapeutic diphenylcyclopropenone sensitization with weekly scalp DPC. TCRdb independently ran MiXCR on the RACE reads; one entry per CDR3 protein. Among about 190,000 distinct CDR3 sequences listed, about 25% were seen once. This clonotype was observed many times. The TCR was taken from a woman in her forties with alopecia areata. Some clones in this sample may be carry-over from other donors' samples. Sequences were derived from whole blood, sampled in connection with sensitization to the hapten diphenylcyclopropenone (DPC).

The chain's CDR3 is CASSLVPTDTQYF. The CDR3 bases are TGCGCCAGCAGCTTGGTTCCCACAGATACGCAGTATTTT. The chain combines TRBV5-1 with TRBJ2-3; D uncertain. The germline V gene encodes CDR1 SGHRS and CDR2 YFSETQ. The CDR3 extends over 13 amino acids. Trimming removed 0 bases at V and 2 bases at J, with 4 bases between.